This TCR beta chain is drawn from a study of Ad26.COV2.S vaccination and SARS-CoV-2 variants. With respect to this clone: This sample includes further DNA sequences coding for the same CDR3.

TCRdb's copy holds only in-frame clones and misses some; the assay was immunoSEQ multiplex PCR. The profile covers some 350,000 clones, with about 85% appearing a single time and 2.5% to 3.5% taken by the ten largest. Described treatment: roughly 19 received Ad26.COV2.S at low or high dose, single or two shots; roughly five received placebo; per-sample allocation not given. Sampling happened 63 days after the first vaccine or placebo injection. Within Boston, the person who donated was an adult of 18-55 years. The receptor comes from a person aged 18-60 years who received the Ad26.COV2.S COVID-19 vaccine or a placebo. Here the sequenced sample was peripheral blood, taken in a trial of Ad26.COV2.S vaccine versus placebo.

The CDR3 spells CATSDGTSGYNEQFF. The DNA for the CDR3 is TGTGCCACCAGCGACGGGACTAGCGGGTACAATGAGCAGTTCTTC. The rearrangement links TRBV24-1 to TRBJ2-1; 12 nucleotides line up with TRBD2. The CDR3 loop spans 15 amino acids. V gave up 7 bases and J gave up 4 bases; unmatched junction bases: 4. Germline V gene lookup returns CDR1 KGHDR and CDR2 SFDVKD.